This T cell receptor beta chain derives from a study of T cell responses to AZD1222 COVID-19 vaccine. Study-wide findings and caveats: Donors in the cohort were predominantly white British and more often female, and clonal diversity was possibly underestimated. There were repertoire samples only from the period after the peak T cell response.

Trimming left V 3 bases short and J 5 bases short, with 13 bases between. Germline CDR1 and CDR2: ENHRY and SYGVKD. The CDR3 sequence is 14 residues long. Only in-frame clones appear in the TCRdb table, and some are missing; sequencing was by immunoSEQ multiplex PCR. The sample records approximately 94,000 clones, about 93% being singletons. About this clone itself: Its specificity is unknown.

The chain links TRBV10-3 to TRBJ2-5; tentatively, D is TRBD1 (5 bases). This clonotype was obtained from an adult in good health. The sequencing here drew on peripheral blood, taken on day 0 of AZD1222 vaccination. In DNA form, the CDR3 reads TGTGCCATCAGTGAAGTGGCAGGGTGGGAGACCCAGTACTTC. This translates into CAISEVAGWETQYF.